The 15 T cell receptor beta chains below all came from one sample that was sequenced in a study of T cell repertoires in cytomegalovirus infection. TCRdb redid the calling of the reads with MiXCR, one entry per CDR3 protein. The sample has 350,000 to 400,000 distinct CDR3 sequences, about 35% seen once. No antigen has been identified for these receptors. The sample consisted of cultured PBMCs, taken from culture after CMV antigen stimulation. Receptors originate from a human donor in good health (CMV status not recorded). Some clones in this sample may be carry-over from other donors' samples.

This clonotype was picked up a small number of times. The V gene is TRBV27, the J gene TRBJ1-4; tentatively, D is TRBD1 (5 bases). The CDR3 is 14 residues long. V was cut by 4 bases and J by 4 bases, with 10 bases left in between. Per the germline V gene, CDR1 is MNHEY and CDR2 is SMNVEV (reference sequence). CDR3 DNA sequence: TGTGCCAGCAGTTCGACAGAAGATAATGAAAAACTGTTTTTT. This sequence encodes CASSSTEDNEKLFF.

The chain uses TRBV7-9 and TRBJ1-1, with TRBD1 as a possible D gene (6 bases). Trimming cost V 1 base and J 7 bases, with 10 bases left between them. Germline CDR1 SEHNR, CDR2 FQNEAQ (reference sequence). This CDR3 spans 13 amino acids. The chain's CDR3 is CASSLDTGIEAFF. The CDR3 DNA reads as TGTGCCAGCAGCTTAGATACAGGGATTGAAGCTTTCTTT.

This chain links TRBV4-1 with TRBJ2-1; D ambiguous. V was cut by 1 base and J by 1 base, with 14 bases left in between. CDR1 and CDR2 (germline): MGHRA, YSYEKL. The CDR3 totals 17 residues. The CDR3 DNA follows: TGCGCCAGCAGCCAAGGTCCGGCAGGCCGATCCTACAATGAGCAGTTCTTC. It encodes CASSQGPAGRSYNEQFF.

The chain recombines TRBV12-3 or TRBV12-4 with TRBJ1-2; D perhaps matches TRBD1 (6 bases). V dropped 2 bases and J dropped 7 bases, with 17 bases sitting between them. There are 15 residues in the CDR3. CDR3 DNA sequence: TGTGCCAGCAGTTTAAATTGGCAGGGGCAAGGTGGCTACACCTTC. This sequence encodes CASSLNWQGQGGYTF.

The V and J genes are TRBV18 and TRBJ1-1, with 11 positions matching TRBD1. Germline values: CDR1 KGHSH, CDR2 LQKENI. V was clipped by 7 bases and J by 6 bases; unmatched bases: 1. This CDR3 is built from 12 residues. The CDR3 protein is CASLGQGAEAFF. As DNA, the CDR3 is TGTGCCAGCTTGGGACAGGGGGCTGAAGCTTTCTTT.

This clonotype came up a few times. The chain joins TRBV20-1 to TRBJ2-3; no firm D call. Germline values: CDR1 DFQATT, CDR2 SNEGSKA (reference sequence). Trimming shortened V by 3 bases and J by 6 bases, and 7 bases separated the two germline ends. The CDR3 is made up of 11 amino acids. The CDR3 coding sequence is TGCAGTGCTAGGCGGTCCGATACGCAGTATTTT. This sequence encodes CSARRSDTQYF.

This clonotype was found a few times. The chain couples TRBV6-2 or TRBV6-3 to TRBJ2-2; 8 nucleotides match TRBD2. The CDR3 has 15 amino acids. V shed 2 bases, J shed 4 bases, and the junction held 3 bases outside the gene matches. Germline assignment: CDR1 MNHEY and CDR2 SVGEGT. CDR3 sequence reads: CASSYSLAGTGELFF. CDR3 DNA sequence: TGTGCCAGCAGTTACAGCCTAGCGGGCACCGGGGAGCTGTTTTTT.

At least ten counts were recorded for this clonotype. DNA of the CDR3: TGTGCCAGCAGCGACCCCACCCCAGGGGGCGGGGAGCAGTTCTTC. It specifies CASSDPTPGGGEQFF. The chain has TRBV7-2 and TRBJ2-1; the match to TRBD1 covers 8 bases. The CDR3 length is 15 residues. After removal of 5 bases from V and 10 bases from J, the junction contained 13 bases not matched to a gene. The germline gives CDR1 SGHTA, CDR2 FQGNSA.

This CDR3 reads CASSPEDRPYEQYF. The CDR3 DNA follows: TGTGCCAGCAGCCCAGAGGACAGGCCCTACGAGCAGTACTTC. This chain links TRBV7-3 with TRBJ2-7, with 7 bases matching TRBD1. Germline-derived CDR1 and CDR2 are SGHTA and FQGTGA. V was pared by 5 bases and J by 2 bases, with 6 bases of the junction left unmatched. The CDR3 runs 14 residues.

The rearrangement links TRBV2 to TRBJ1-1; TRBD1 is a possible D gene (6 bases). The germline V gene encodes CDR1 SNHLY and CDR2 FYNNEI. The length of the CDR3 is 14 residues. V lost 7 bases to trimming and J lost 0 bases, with 12 bases between them. The CDR3 here is CASMSNRVNTEAFF. The CDR3 DNA sequence: TGTGCCAGCATGTCAAACAGGGTGAACACTGAAGCTTTCTTT.

This rearrangement joins TRBV6-2 or TRBV6-3 to TRBJ1-2; tentative D call: TRBD1 (5 bases). CDR1 MNHEY and CDR2 SVGEGT come from the germline V gene. Trimming shortened V by 7 bases and J by 8 bases, and 14 bases separated the two germline ends. This CDR3 is 12 amino acids long. CDR3 loop: CASKTGGRGYTF. The DNA for the CDR3 is TGTGCCAGCAAGACCGGGGGACGGGGCTACACCTTC.

The genes are TRBV20-1 and TRBJ2-5; a weak D match, TRBD1 (5 bases). V lost 6 bases and J lost 4, with 6 bases in between. CDR1 and CDR2 (germline): DFQATT, SNEGSKA (reference sequence). This CDR3 is built from 10 residues. The DNA of the CDR3 is TGCAGTGCAGGGGTAGAGACCCAGTACTTC. Its protein is CSAGVETQYF.

Many counts were recorded for this clonotype. This chain links TRBV7-2 with TRBJ2-2; unclear D gene. CDR3 length equals 16 residues. V lost 0 bases to trimming and J lost 3 bases, with 11 bases between them. Germline CDR1 and CDR2: SGHTA and FQGNSA. The CDR3 loop is CASSLARLMDTGELFF. As DNA, the CDR3 is TGTGCCAGCAGCTTAGCAAGGTTAATGGACACCGGGGAGCTGTTTTTT.

This clonotype was counted only a few times. The rearrangement uses TRBV12-3 or TRBV12-4 and TRBJ2-2; D call uncertain. Trimming left V 3 bases short and J 6 bases short, with 5 bases between. CDR3 size: 12 residues. The CDR3 DNA is TGTGCCAGCAGTTTTCAGGCCGGGGAGCTGTTTTTT. This encodes CASSFQAGELFF.

Many counts were recorded for this clonotype. V is TRBV7-2 and J is TRBJ1-3; TRBD1 agrees at 7 bases. The CDR3 length is 14 residues. With V trimmed by 5 bases and J by 8 bases, 9 bases remained unmatched. Germline V gene sequence: CDR1 SGHTA, CDR2 FQGNSA. In nucleotides, the CDR3 is TGTGCCAGCAGCCCTAGGTACAGGGGCGACACCATATATTTT. It specifies CASSPRYRGDTIYF.